This TCR beta chain was profiled in a study of blood T cell repertoires in COVID-19. As for the study in general: COVID-19 samples collected from the United States, Italy and Spain covered acute and convalescent phases. T cells, B-cell-depleted T cells, or PBMCs supplied cDNA or gDNA.

This CDR3 is built from 14 residues. Trimming left V 5 bases short and J 5 bases short, with 13 bases between. CDR1 is SEHNR and CDR2 is FQNEAQ in the germline V gene (reference sequence). Original methodology: Quantification of nucleated cells was approximated via reference gene primer amplification. Using immunoSEQ multiplex PCR, the repertoire was profiled, and TCRdb retains in-frame clones only, with some absent. V and J calls and clone size are those listed in that table; D and trimming were worked out from the DNA. This sample has tens of thousands of clones; over 75% occur once, and the top ten carry 17%.

This rearrangement joins TRBV7-9 to TRBJ2-1, with D unclear. Source material: peripheral blood. This TCR was sampled from a human donor in a cohort sampled during active COVID-19. The CDR3 is CASSVHQANNEQFF. The DNA of the CDR3 is TGTGCCAGCAGCGTCCACCAGGCCAACAATGAGCAGTTCTTC. Looking up the rest from reference TRBV7-9 and TRBJ2-1 gives the full variable domain: DTGVSQNPRHKITKRGQNVTFRCDPISEHNRLYWYRQTLGQGPEFLTYFQNEAQLEKSRLLSDRFSAERPKGSFSTLEIQRTEQGDSAMYLCASSVHQANNEQFFGPGTRLTVL.